The rows below give T cell receptor beta chains drawn from one sample of a study of cytomegalovirus exposure and HLA in healthy donors. TCRdb's table, derived via immunoSEQ multiplex PCR, lists solely in-frame clones and lacks some. The sample contains about 56,000 clones, 85% to 90% of which appear only once. Sequenced material: PBMCs. Source of these receptors: a woman aged 18-29 years in good health and CMV-seronegative. Both conserved end residues are part of each CDR3. The D gene is left open where the match is weak. Only part of the rows carry a size: once, few, many, or a class if the clone is expanded.

d_gene	v_gene	abundance	j_gene	CDR3aa	CDR3nt
.	TRBV27	.	TRBJ1-2	CASSLKGALYGYTF	TGTGCCAGCAGTTTAAAAGGGGCGCTGTATGGCTACACCTTC
TRBD1	TRBV27	.	TRBJ2-1	CASTRGGRGLYNEQFF	TGTGCCAGCACCCGGGGCGGCAGGGGGCTCTACAATGAGCAGTTCTTC
.	TRBV7-8	.	TRBJ2-1	CASSPTRTPINEQFF	TGTGCCAGCAGCCCTACTAGAACCCCCATTAATGAGCAGTTCTTC
.	TRBV9	.	TRBJ2-5	CASSVGSLIGETQYF	TGTGCCAGCAGCGTCGGATCCTTAATCGGGGAGACCCAGTACTTC
.	TRBV4-1	.	TRBJ2-7	CASSQIVLARPYEQYF	TGCGCCAGCAGCCAAATAGTGCTAGCGCGACCCTACGAGCAGTACTTC
.	TRBV6-5	.	TRBJ1-6	CASSYFTGKGSPLHF	TGTGCCAGCAGTTACTTCACAGGGAAAGGGTCACCCCTCCACTTT
.	TRBV4-2	.	TRBJ2-3	CASSQDGGTPTDTQYF	TGTGCCAGCAGCCAAGATGGCGGGACTCCCACAGATACGCAGTATTTT
.	TRBV5-1	.	TRBJ2-2	CASSGSGTGELFF	TGCGCCAGCAGTGGCTCGGGGACCGGGGAGCTGTTTTTT
TRBD1	TRBV18	.	TRBJ1-2	CASSPGQGTDGYTF	TGTGCCAGCTCACCAGGACAGGGGACAGATGGCTACACCTTC
.	TRBV6-5	.	TRBJ2-1	CASSYGGGPHEQFF	TGTGCCAGCAGTTACGGGGGGGGGCCGCATGAGCAGTTCTTC
TRBD1	TRBV4-2	.	TRBJ1-1	CASSQDPGTGGTEAFF	TGTGCCAGCAGCCAAGACCCCGGGACAGGGGGCACTGAAGCTTTCTTT
.	TRBV5-6	.	TRBJ1-2	CASTEDRPNYGYTF	TGTGCCAGCACCGAAGACAGGCCCAACTATGGCTACACCTTC
.	TRBV6-6	.	TRBJ2-2	CASSYSYRDTGELFF	TGTGCCAGCAGTTACTCGTACCGGGACACCGGGGAGCTGTTTTTT
TRBD2	TRBV6-5	few	TRBJ2-7	CATAEREWTHEQYF	TGTGCCACCGCAGAGCGGGAGTGGACCCACGAGCAGTACTTC
TRBD1	TRBV7-7	.	TRBJ2-7	CASSPQPTGDEQYF	TGTGCTAGCAGCCCCCAACCCACAGGGGACGAGCAGTACTTC
TRBD1	TRBV27	.	TRBJ1-2	CASSFQGGGYGYTF	TGTGCCAGCAGTTTCCAAGGGGGCGGCTATGGCTACACCTTC
.	TRBV6-1	.	TRBJ1-2	CASRQTGNYGYTF	TGTGCCAGCAGGCAGACAGGAAACTATGGCTACACCTTC
.	TRBV30	.	TRBJ2-7	CASSTGFSYEQYF	TGTGCCTCAAGCACAGGGTTTAGCTACGAGCAGTACTTC
TRBD2	TRBV6-5	.	TRBJ2-7	CASRLGLAEFYEQYF	TGTGCCAGCAGACTCGGACTAGCGGAGTTCTACGAGCAGTACTTC
TRBD1	TRBV20-1	.	TRBJ1-1	CSAWGQNEAFF	TGCAGTGCCTGGGGACAGAATGAAGCTTTCTTT
TRBD2	TRBV11-3	.	TRBJ2-3	CASSPGLADTQYF	TGTGCCAGCAGCCCCGGACTAGCAGATACGCAGTATTTT
.	TRBV28	.	TRBJ2-3	CASSFPVGSDTQYF	TGTGCCAGCAGTTTCCCCGTGGGCTCAGATACGCAGTATTTT
.	TRBV19	.	TRBJ2-7	CASRMFAGSNYEQYF	TGTGCCAGTAGGATGTTTGCGGGATCCAACTACGAGCAGTACTTC
TRBD1	TRBV11-2	.	TRBJ1-1	CASSSGTGNTEAFF	TGTGCCAGCAGCTCAGGGACAGGGAACACTGAAGCTTTCTTT
TRBD2	TRBV18	.	TRBJ2-5	CASSLVAGGETQYF	TGTGCCAGCTCACTCGTAGCGGGAGGAGAGACCCAGTACTTC
.	TRBV14	.	TRBJ2-6	CASSHRQTRGSGANVLTF	TGTGCCAGCAGCCACCGGCAGACAAGGGGTTCTGGGGCCAACGTCCTGACTTTC
.	TRBV4-1	once	TRBJ1-1	CASSQRGHPNTEAFF	TGCGCCAGCAGCCAACGGGGACATCCGAACACTGAAGCTTTCTTT
.	TRBV18	.	TRBJ2-3	CASSPAFSGVSTDTQYF	TGTGCCAGCTCACCCGCCTTTAGCGGAGTAAGCACAGATACGCAGTATTTT
TRBD2	TRBV6-4	.	TRBJ2-1	CASSRLASGEQFF	TGTGCCAGCAGCCGACTAGCGAGCGGCGAGCAGTTCTTC